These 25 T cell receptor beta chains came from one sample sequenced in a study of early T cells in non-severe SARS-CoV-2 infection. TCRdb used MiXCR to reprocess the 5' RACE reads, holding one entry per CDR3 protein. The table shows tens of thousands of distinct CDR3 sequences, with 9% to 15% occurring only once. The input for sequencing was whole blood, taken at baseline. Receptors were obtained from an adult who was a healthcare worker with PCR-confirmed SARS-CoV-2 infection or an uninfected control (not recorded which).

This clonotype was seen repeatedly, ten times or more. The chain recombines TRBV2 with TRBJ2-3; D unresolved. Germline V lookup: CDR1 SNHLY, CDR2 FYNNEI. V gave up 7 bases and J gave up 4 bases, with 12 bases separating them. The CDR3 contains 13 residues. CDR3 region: CASNKEKADTQYF. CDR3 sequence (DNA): TGTGCCAGCAACAAGGAGAAGGCAGATACGCAGTATTTT. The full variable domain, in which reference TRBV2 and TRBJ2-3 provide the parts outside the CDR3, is EPEVTQTPSHQVTQMGQEVILRCVPISNHLYFYWYRQILGQKVEFLVSFYNNEISEKSEIFDDQFSVERPDGSNFTLKIRSTKLEDSAMYFCASNKEKADTQYFGPGTRLTVL.

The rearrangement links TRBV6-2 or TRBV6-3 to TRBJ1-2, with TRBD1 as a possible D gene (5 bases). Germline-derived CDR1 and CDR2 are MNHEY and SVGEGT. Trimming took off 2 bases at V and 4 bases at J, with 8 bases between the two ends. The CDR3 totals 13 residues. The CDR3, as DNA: TGTGCCAGCAGTTACAGGGACCGCTATGGCTACACCTTC. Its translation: CASSYRDRYGYTF.

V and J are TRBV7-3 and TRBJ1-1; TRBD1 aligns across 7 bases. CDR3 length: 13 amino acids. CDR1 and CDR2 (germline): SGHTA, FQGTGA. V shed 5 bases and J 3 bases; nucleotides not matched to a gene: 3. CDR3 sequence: CASSPDRYTEAFF. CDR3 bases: TGTGCCAGCAGCCCGGACAGGTACACTGAAGCTTTCTTT.

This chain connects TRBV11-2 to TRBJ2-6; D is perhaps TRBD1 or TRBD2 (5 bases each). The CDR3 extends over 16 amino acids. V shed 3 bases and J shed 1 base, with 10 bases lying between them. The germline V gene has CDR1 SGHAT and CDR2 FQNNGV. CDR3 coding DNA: TGTGCCAGCAGCTTCGGGGCAGGTTCTGGGGCCAACGTCCTGACTTTC. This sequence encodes CASSFGAGSGANVLTF.

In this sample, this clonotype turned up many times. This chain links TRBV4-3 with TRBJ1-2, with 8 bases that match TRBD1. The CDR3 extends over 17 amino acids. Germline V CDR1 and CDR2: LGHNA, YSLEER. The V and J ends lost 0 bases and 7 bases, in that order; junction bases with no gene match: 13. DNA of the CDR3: TGCGCCAGCAGCCAAGACCTCTATTGGACAGGGAGGTCTGGCTACACCTTC. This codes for CASSQDLYWTGRSGYTF.

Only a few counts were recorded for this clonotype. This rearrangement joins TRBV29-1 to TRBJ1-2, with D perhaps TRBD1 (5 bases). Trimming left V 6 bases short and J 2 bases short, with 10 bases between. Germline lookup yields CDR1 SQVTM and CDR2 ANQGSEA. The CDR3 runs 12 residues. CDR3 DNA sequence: TGCAGCGTCCAGGGTATCAACTATGGCTACACCTTC. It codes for CSVQGINYGYTF.

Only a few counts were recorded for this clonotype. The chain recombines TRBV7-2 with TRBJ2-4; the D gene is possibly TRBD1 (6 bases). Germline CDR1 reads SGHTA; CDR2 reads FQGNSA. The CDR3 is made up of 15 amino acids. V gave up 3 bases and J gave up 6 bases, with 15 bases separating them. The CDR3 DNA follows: TGTGCCAGCAGCTTTACTCAGGGGTTTGGAAACATTCAGTACTTC. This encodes CASSFTQGFGNIQYF. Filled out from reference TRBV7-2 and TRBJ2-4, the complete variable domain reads GAGVSQSPSNKVTEKGKDVELRCDPISGHTALYWYRQSLGQGLEFLIYFQGNSAPDKSGLPSDRFSAERTGGSVSTLTIQRTQQEDSAVYLCASSFTQGFGNIQYFGAGTRLSVL.

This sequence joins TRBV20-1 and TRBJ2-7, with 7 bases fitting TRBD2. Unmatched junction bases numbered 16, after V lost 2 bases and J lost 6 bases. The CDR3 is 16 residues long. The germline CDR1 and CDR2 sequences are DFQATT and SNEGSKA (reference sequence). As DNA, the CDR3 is TGCAGTGCTAGACTGGGAGGGGCCGGTTTCGGGGGCGAGCAGTACTTC. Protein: CSARLGGAGFGGEQYF.

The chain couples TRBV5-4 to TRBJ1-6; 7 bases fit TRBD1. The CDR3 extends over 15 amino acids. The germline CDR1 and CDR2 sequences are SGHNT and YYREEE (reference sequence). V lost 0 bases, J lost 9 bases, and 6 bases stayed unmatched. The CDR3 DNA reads TGTGCCAGCAGCTTGGAGGGCAGGGGGGGTTCACCCCTCCACTTT. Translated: CASSLEGRGGSPLHF.

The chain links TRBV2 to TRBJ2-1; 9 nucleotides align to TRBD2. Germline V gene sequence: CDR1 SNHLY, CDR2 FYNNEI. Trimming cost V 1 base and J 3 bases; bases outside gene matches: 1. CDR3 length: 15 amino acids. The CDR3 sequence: CASSEGTSVYNEQFF. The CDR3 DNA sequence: TGTGCCAGCAGTGAAGGGACTAGCGTCTACAATGAGCAGTTCTTC.

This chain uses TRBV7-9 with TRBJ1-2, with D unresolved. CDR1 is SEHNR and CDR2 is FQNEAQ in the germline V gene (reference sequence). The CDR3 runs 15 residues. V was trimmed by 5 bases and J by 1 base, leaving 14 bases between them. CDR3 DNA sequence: TGTGCCAGCAGCCCAGACCCAAGGAATAACTATGGCTACACCTTC. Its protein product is CASSPDPRNNYGYTF.

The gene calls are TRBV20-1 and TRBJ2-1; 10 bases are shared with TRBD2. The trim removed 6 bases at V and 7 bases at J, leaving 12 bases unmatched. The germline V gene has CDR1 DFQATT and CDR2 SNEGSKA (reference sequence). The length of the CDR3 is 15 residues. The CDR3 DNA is TGCAGTGCCTCCTCACTAGCGGGATCAGGGAATGAGCAGTTCTTC. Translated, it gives CSASSLAGSGNEQFF.

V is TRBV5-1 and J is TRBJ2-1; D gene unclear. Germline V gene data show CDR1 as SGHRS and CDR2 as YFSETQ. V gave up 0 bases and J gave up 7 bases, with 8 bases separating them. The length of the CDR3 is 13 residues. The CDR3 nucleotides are TGCGCCAGCAGCTTGGAAGTCCTAAATGAGCAGTTCTTC. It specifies CASSLEVLNEQFF. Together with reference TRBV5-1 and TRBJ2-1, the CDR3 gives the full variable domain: KAGVTQTPRYLIKTRGQQVTLSCSPISGHRSVSWYQQTPGQGLQFLFEYFSETQRNKGNFPGRFSGRQFSNSRSEMNVSTLELGDSALYLCASSLEVLNEQFFGPGTRLTVL.

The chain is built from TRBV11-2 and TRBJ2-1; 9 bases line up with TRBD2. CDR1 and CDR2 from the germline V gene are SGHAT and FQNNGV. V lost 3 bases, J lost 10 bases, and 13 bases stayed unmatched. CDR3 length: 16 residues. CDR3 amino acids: CASSLSGLAPPGEQFF. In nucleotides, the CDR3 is TGTGCCAGCAGCTTGTCGGGACTAGCCCCCCCCGGGGAGCAGTTCTTC.

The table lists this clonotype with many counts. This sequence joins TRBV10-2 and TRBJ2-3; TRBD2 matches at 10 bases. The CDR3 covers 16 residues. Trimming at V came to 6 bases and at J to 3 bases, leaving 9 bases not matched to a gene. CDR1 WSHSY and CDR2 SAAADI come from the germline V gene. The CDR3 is CASRLTPSGRTDTQYF. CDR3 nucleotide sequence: TGCGCCAGCAGGCTTACCCCTAGCGGGAGAACAGATACGCAGTATTTT.

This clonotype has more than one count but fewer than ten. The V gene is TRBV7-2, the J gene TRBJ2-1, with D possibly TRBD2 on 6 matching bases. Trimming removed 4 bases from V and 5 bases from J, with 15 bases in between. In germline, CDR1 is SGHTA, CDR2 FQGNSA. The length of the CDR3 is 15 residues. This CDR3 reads CASSSGGAINNEQFF. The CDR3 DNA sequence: TGTGCCAGCAGCTCCGGGGGAGCGATCAACAATGAGCAGTTCTTC.

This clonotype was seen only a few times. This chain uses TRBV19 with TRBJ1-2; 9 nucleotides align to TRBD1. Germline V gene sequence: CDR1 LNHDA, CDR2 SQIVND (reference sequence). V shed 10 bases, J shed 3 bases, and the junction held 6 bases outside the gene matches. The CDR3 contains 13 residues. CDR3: CATTGGYDYGYTF. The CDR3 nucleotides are TGTGCCACGACAGGGGGGTATGACTATGGCTACACCTTC.

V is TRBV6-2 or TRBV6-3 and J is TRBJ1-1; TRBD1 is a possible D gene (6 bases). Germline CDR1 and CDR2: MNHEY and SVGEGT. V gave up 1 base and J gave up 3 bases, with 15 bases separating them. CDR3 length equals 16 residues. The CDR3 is CASSYFWGGVDTEAFF. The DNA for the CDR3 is TGTGCCAGCAGTTACTTCTGGGGGGGCGTGGACACTGAAGCTTTCTTT.

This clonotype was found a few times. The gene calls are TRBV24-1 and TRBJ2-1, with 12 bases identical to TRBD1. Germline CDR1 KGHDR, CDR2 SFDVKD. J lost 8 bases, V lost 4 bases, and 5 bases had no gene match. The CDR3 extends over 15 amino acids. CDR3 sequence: CATSEGTGGIYEQFF. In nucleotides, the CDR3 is TGTGCCACCAGTGAGGGGACAGGGGGCATCTATGAGCAGTTCTTC.

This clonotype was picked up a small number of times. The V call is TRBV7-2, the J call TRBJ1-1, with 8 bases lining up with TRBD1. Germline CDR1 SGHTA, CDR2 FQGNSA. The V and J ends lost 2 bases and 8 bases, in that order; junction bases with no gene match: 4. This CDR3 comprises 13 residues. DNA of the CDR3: TGTGCCAGCAGCTTACAGAGGACAGGGGAAGCTTTCTTT. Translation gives CASSLQRTGEAFF.

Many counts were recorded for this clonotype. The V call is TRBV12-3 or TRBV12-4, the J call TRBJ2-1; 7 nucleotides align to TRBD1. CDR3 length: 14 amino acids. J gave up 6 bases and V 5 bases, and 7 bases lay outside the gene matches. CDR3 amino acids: CASSAGTAFNEQFF. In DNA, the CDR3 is TGTGCCAGCAGTGCCGGGACAGCCTTCAATGAGCAGTTCTTC.

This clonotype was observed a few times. The chain's CDR3 is CASSDSGASQPQHF. Here the CDR3 DNA reads TGTGCCAGCAGCGACTCAGGGGCGAGTCAGCCCCAGCATTTT. The rearrangement uses TRBV11-2 and TRBJ1-5, with D possibly being TRBD1 (6 bases). CDR1 SGHAT and CDR2 FQNNGV come from the germline V gene. CDR3 length: 14 amino acids. The germline V and J ends were trimmed by 5 bases and 6 bases, with 14 bases remaining between them.

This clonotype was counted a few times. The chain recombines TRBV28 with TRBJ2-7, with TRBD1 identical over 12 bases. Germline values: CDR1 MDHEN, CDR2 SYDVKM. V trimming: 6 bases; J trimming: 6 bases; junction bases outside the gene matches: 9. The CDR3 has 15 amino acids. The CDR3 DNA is TGTGCCAGCAGACATGCCGGGACAGGGGGCGTCGAGCAGTACTTC. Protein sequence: CASRHAGTGGVEQYF.

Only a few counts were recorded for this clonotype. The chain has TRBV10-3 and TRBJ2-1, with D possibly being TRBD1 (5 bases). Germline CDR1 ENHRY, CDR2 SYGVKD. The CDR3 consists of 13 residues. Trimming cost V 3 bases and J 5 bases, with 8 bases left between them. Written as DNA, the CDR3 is TGTGCCATCAGTGATGACAGCAACAATGAGCAGTTCTTC. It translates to CAISDDSNNEQFF.

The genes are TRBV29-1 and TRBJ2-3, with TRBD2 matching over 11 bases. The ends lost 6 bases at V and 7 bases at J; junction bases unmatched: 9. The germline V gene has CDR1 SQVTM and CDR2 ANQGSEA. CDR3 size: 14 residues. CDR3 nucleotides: TGCAGCGTCACAACTAGCGGGAGTATTTATACGCAGTATTTT. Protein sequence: CSVTTSGSIYTQYF.